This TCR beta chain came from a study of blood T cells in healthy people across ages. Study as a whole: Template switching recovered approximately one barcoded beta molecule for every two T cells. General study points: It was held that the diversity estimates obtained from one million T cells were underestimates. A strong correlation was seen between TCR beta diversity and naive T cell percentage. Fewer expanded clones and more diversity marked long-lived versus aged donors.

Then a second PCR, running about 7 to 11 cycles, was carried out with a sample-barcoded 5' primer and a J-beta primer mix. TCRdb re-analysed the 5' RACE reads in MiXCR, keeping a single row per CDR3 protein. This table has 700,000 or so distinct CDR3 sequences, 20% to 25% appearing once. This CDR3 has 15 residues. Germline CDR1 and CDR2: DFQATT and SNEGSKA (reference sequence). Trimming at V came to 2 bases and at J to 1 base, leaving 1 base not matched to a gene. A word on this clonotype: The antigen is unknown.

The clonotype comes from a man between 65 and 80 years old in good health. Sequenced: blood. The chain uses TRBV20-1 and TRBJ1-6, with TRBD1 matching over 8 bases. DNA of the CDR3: TGCAGTGCTAGAAGACAGGGGTCCTATAATTCACCCCTCCACTTT. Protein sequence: CSARRQGSYNSPLHF.